A single sample is the source of the 10 T cell receptor beta chains below, sequenced in a study of blood T cell repertoires in COVID-19. Assay used: immunoSEQ multiplex PCR; TCRdb lists only in-frame clones, some missing. The repertoire holds 150,000 or so clones, around 73% seen once, with more than 8.5% in the top ten. The sequenced material came from peripheral blood. Receptor source: a woman aged 50 to 65 with active or convalescent COVID-19.

This clone was recorded only once. The chain uses TRBV6-5 and TRBJ2-7, with TRBD2 identical over 9 bases. J was trimmed by 5 bases and V by 5 bases; bases with no gene match: 10. The CDR3 extends over 15 amino acids. The germline gives CDR1 MNHEY, CDR2 SVGAGI. The CDR3 DNA sequence: TGTGCCAGCAGTCCGGGACTAGCCTCGAGGAACGAGCAGTACTTC. Its protein is CASSPGLASRNEQYF.

The genes are TRBV2 and TRBJ2-7, with 7 bases aligning to TRBD2. J lost 5 bases, V lost 1 base, and 11 bases had no gene match. Per germline, CDR1 SNHLY and CDR2 FYNNEI. CDR3 length equals 16 residues. As DNA, the CDR3 is TGTGCCAGCAGTGAAGAGGGGACGAGGGAGGGGAACGAGCAGTACTTC. It specifies CASSEEGTREGNEQYF.

This clone was observed a handful of times. This chain joins TRBV18 and TRBJ1-6; D not certain. This CDR3 comprises 13 residues. CDR1 is KGHSH and CDR2 is LQKENI in the germline V gene. Trimming took off 0 bases at V and 7 bases at J, with 4 bases between the two ends. Written as DNA, the CDR3 is TGTGCCAGCTCACCACCGAGAAATTCACCCCTCCACTTT. Translation: CASSPPRNSPLHF. The variable domain in full, with the rest retrieved from reference TRBV18 and TRBJ1-6, is NAGVMQNPRHLVRRRGQEARLRCSPMKGHSHVYWYRQLPEEGLKFMVYLQKENIIDESGMPKERFSAEFPKEGPSILRIQQVVRGDSAAYFCASSPPRNSPLHFGNGTRLTVT.

The chain combines TRBV7-2 with TRBJ2-3, with TRBD1 matching 8 bases. Germline loops: CDR1 SGHTA, CDR2 FQGNSA. The trim removed 6 bases at V and 6 bases at J, leaving 2 bases unmatched. This CDR3 has 12 residues. CDR3: CASRTGGDTQYF. CDR3 in DNA: TGTGCCAGCAGAACAGGGGGGGATACGCAGTATTTT.

This clone was found many times. This chain uses TRBV30 with TRBJ1-6, with 7 positions matching TRBD1. V trimming: 2 bases; J trimming: 5 bases; junction bases outside the gene matches: 3. CDR3 length equals 14 residues. Germline values: CDR1 GTSNPN, CDR2 SVGIG (reference sequence). CDR3: CAWSKGQDNSPLHF. The DNA of the CDR3 is TGTGCCTGGAGTAAAGGACAGGATAATTCACCCCTCCACTTT.

V usage is TRBV19 and J usage is TRBJ1-1; possible D gene TRBD1, 5 bases. Trimming removed 7 bases from V and 6 bases from J, with 18 bases in between. The CDR3 has 14 amino acids. Germline CDR1 is LNHDA and CDR2 is SQIVND (reference sequence). The chain's CDR3 is CASTRTPTGAEAFF. The CDR3 DNA is TGTGCCAGTACTCGGACCCCCACAGGCGCTGAAGCTTTCTTT.

The genes are TRBV4-2 and TRBJ2-7, with 10 bases matching TRBD2. Germline-derived CDR1 and CDR2 are LGHNA and YNFKEQ. CDR3 length: 16 residues. V gave up 4 bases and J gave up 4 bases; unmatched junction bases: 10. The CDR3 sequence: CASSPSSQREGYEQYF. DNA of the CDR3: TGTGCCAGCAGCCCATCAAGCCAGCGGGAGGGATACGAGCAGTACTTC.

This chain links TRBV10-3 with TRBJ2-5; 14 bases agree with TRBD2. The CDR3 is 15 residues long. Germline CDR1 reads ENHRY; CDR2 reads SYGVKD. With V trimmed by 4 bases and J by 6 bases, 4 bases remained unmatched. The CDR3 protein is CAISVTSGGAKTQYF. The DNA for the CDR3 is TGTGCCATCAGTGTGACTAGCGGGGGGGCGAAGACCCAGTACTTC.

CDR3 sequence reads: CASSLTTGPQETQYF. CDR3 in DNA: TGTGCCAGCAGCCTGACGACAGGGCCACAAGAGACCCAGTACTTC. J is TRBJ2-5 and V is TRBV11-2; TRBD1 matches 7 bases. The germline V gene has CDR1 SGHAT and CDR2 FQNNGV. The CDR3 extends over 15 amino acids. Trimming at V came to 5 bases and at J to 2 bases, leaving 8 bases not matched to a gene.

CDR3 DNA: TGTGCCAGCAGACCGACAGGGGAGGGTGGCTACACCTTC. It specifies CASRPTGEGGYTF. J is TRBJ1-2 and V is TRBV6-5, with 8 bases lining up with TRBD1. The V and J ends lost 6 bases and 7 bases, in that order; junction bases with no gene match: 7. Germline V lookup: CDR1 MNHEY, CDR2 SVGAGI. The CDR3 spans 13 residues.